Reported below is one TCR beta chain. Its specificity is not known. Those patients with uncontrolled infection, other autoimmune disease, pregnancy or lactation were excluded. V lost 4 bases to trimming and J lost 5 bases, with 20 bases between them. In germline, CDR1 is DFQATT, CDR2 SNEGSKA (reference sequence). There are 15 residues in the CDR3. The source of the sample is a study of T cells in Graves' hyperthyroidism and ophthalmopathy. Whole-study findings and limits: A median around 5.9 months before onset, the model predicted ophthalmopathy.

Using RNA transcripts as the source, TCR beta CDR3 regions were amplified. The HTBI set primed first-round TCR CDR3 RT-PCR. One entry per CDR3 protein, called by TCRdb with MiXCR from the multiplex PCR reads. Of about 290,000 distinct CDR3 sequences detected, around 20% appear once; the ten largest clones hold just under 40%. The receptor comes from a man aged 50-59 years with Graves' ophthalmopathy. The specimen sequenced was blood. The chain recombines TRBV20-1 with TRBJ2-5; weak D call: TRBD2 (6 bases). The CDR3 DNA is TGCAGTGCTACAAAGGAGGAGACTAGTTGGGAGACCCAGTACTTC. This encodes CSATKEETSWETQYF.